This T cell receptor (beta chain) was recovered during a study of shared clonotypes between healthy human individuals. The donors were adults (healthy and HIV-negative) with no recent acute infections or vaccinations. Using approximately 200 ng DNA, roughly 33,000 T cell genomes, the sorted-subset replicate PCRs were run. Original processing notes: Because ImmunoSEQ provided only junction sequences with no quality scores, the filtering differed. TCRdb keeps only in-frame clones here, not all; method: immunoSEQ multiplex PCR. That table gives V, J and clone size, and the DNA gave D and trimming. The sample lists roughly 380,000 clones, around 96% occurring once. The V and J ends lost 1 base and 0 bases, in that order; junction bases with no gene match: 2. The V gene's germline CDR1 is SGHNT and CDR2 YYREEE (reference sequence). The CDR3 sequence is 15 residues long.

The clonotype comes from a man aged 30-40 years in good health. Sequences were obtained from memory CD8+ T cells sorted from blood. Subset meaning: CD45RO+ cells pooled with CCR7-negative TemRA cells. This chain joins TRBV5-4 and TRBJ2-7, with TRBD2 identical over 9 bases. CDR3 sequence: CASSLPGLASYEQYF. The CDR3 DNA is TGTGCCAGCAGCTTGCCGGGACTAGCCTCCTACGAGCAGTACTTC.